This T cell receptor beta chain was documented in a study of human T cells and chemical hapten exposure (dated by TCRdb to the early 2020s). With regard to the full study: The libraries were sequenced as a pool, and the TCR yield per sample differed mostly because of small variations in library volumes within the pool. The study tracked peripheral blood TCR repertoire changes in vivo during primary and secondary sensitization to the hapten diphenylcyclopropenone (DPC) in alopecia patients. From each blood RNA sample, both TCR alpha and TCR beta chains were sequenced. Summary of the overall study and its limitations: DPC sensitization did not change the number of TCRs with a frequency above 1 in 1000, and there was no evidence of changes in global repertoire structure. Repeated subsampling changed both the strength of the expansion versus patch-test correlation and the threshold at which that correlation became significant.

The library was produced with 5' RACE. Sequencing took place on an Illumina MiSeq. During library preparation, unique molecular identifiers were attached to individual cDNA molecules so that TCRs could be counted quantitatively and reproducibly. The authors' pipeline ran thus. The median number of TCRs per sample was approximately 96,000, ranging from about 23,224 to 750,000. The Decombinator software suite was used to annotate V, J and CDR3 in the TCR reads. To make PS versus PT1 abundance plots, every sample was subsampled to the same number of TCRs (28,000). TCRs were defined as expanded if absent before sensitization and observed at least eight times at the 2-week time point. TCRdb trimmed public reads at Q25 via fastp, called clones via MiXCR and kept in-frame beta chains. When rows share a CDR3 protein, they turn into one entry using the most common DNA and genes. Here the V and J calls rest on TCRdb's processing, not on the authors' analysis. This sample lists about 120,000 distinct CDR3 sequences; roughly a fifth were detected once. Jointly, the top ten make up about 3% of the sample.

Total RNA was extracted from unfractionated whole blood that had been collected in Tempus Blood RNA tubes. As TCR sequencing controls, about five healthy volunteers were used, with blood taken at day 0, 2 weeks and 6 weeks. Including cysteine and phenylalanine, the CDR3 has 11 amino acids. The CDR3 DNA has 33 bases and is translated from base 1. The germline V gene provides CDR1 KGHDR and CDR2 SFDVKD. V sheds 10 bases and J sheds 3 bases, leaving 5 bases between their ends. As concerns this clonotype: Its target antigen remains unknown. Base-call qualities are not available, and no considerably larger clone is one nucleotide away.

This clonotype was sampled from a human donor in good health. The chain is encoded by TRBV24-1 joined to TRBJ2-2; the D region possibly corresponds to TRBD1 (5 bases align). The DNA reads as follows: TGTGCCACAGGGGACACCGGGGAGCTGTTTTTT. This codes for CATGDTGELFF.